This T cell receptor beta chain was recorded in a study of a mutant IDH1 vaccine in newly diagnosed glioma (dated by TCRdb to about 2021). For the study in its entirety: Vaccination began 4-6 weeks after radiotherapy alone, or alongside temozolomide cycles in the chemotherapy-containing groups. Of the approximately 30 treated patients, about 60% were male and approximately 40% were female, and the mean age was 40.4 years. Before enrollment, patients had received standard therapy of radiotherapy alone, temozolomide alone, or radiochemotherapy with temozolomide; most received the combination. The week-35 safety follow-up took place at visit V12, and the week-47 end of study took place at visit V13. Peripheral blood was drawn at six visits: V03 (baseline), V05, V07, V10, V12 and V13. For exploratory analyses, longitudinal TCRB deep sequencing was carried out in around 24 treated patients wherever samples were available. The investigation overall reported the following: Pseudoprogression seemed to be unrelated to changes in the top peripheral T cell clonotypes found by TCRB sequencing. Immune responses induced by the vaccine were seen in over 90% of patients across multiple MHC alleles. Availability determined which PBMC samples were chosen for TCRB deep sequencing. The authors stated that sample limitations prevented analyses of patient blood samples from being reproduced.

As to this clone: The specificity of this receptor is unknown. No per-base quality is available; no much larger clone lies one base away.

The label giving this sample's time point can be read as: week 35, safety follow-up. Each vaccine dose, consisting of 300 ug of a 20-mer mutant IDH1 peptide in Montanide, was administered subcutaneously with topical imiquimod. Across visits V03 through V10, patients got a total of eight vaccinations, given in weeks 1, 3, 5, 7, 11, 15, 19 and 23. Newly diagnosed WHO grade 3 or 4 IDH1-mutant astrocytomas showing loss of nuclear ATRX were present in the donors. The samples were drawn from NOA16, a multicentre, single-arm, open-label phase I trial in Germany that tested a mutant IDH1 peptide vaccine in humans for the first time. Genomic DNA for TCRB sequencing was extracted from EDTA blood using the DNeasy Blood and Tissue Kit. The CDR3 has 16 amino acids, counting the end cysteine and phenylalanine. Only the CDR3 portion is preserved as DNA: 48 bases, with reading frame beginning at the first base. Cut back by 2 bases and 1 base, the V and J ends lie 14 bases apart. The germline V gene (reference sequence) supplies CDR1 LNHDA and CDR2 SQIVND.

To prepare the library, the immunoSEQ multiplex PCR assay was applied. Rearranged TCR beta chain sequences were amplified using the hsTCRB Kit according to the manufacturer's protocol. Sequencing of TCRB libraries was carried out on an Illumina MiSeq. On the authors' methods: The kit vendor's proprietary platform handled demultiplexing, trimming and gene mapping. TCRdb re-hosts the immuneACCESS table, in-frame sequences only. Its copies lack some clones; in the studies checked, an unresolved V gene accounts for under half of them, and the cause for the rest is not known. That table is the source of V, J and clone size, and D and trimming were worked out from the DNA. This sample is represented by more than 60,000 clones; roughly 71% of them were singletons. The ten largest clones take up over 4% of the sample.

This specimen consisted of PBMCs, obtained from a glioma patient whose treatment included an IDH1 peptide vaccine. The chain was built from TRBV19 and TRBJ1-1; the D region possibly corresponds to TRBD1 (6 bases align). The sequence was obtained from a man aged 50 to 60 with glioma. The DNA sequence is given as TGTGCCAGTAGTATATATAAAGGGGGGCGGAACACTGAAGCTTTCTTT. Protein translation: CASSIYKGGRNTEAFF.